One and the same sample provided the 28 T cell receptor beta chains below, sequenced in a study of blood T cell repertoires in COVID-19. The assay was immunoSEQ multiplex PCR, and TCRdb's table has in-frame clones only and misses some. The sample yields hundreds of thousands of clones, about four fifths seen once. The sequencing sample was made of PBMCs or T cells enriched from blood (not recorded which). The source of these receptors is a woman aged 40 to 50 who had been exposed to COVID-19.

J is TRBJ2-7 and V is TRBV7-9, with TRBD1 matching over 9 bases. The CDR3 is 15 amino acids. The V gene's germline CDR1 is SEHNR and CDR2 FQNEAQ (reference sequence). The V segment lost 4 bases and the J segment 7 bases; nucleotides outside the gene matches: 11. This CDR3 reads CASSYPGQGAREQYF. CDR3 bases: TGTGCCAGCAGCTACCCGGGACAGGGAGCGCGGGAGCAGTACTTC.

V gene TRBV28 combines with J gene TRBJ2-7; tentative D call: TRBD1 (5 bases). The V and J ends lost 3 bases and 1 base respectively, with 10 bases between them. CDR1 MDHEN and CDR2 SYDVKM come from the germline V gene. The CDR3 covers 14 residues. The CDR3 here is CASSFYQGSYEQYF. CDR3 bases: TGTGCCAGCAGTTTCTACCAGGGATCCTACGAGCAGTACTTC. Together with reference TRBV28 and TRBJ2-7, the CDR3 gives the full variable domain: DVKVTQSSRYLVKRTGEKVFLECVQDMDHENMFWYRQDPGLGLRLIYFSYDVKMKEKGDIPEGYSVSREKKERFSLILESASTNQTSMYLCASSFYQGSYEQYFGPGTRLTVT.

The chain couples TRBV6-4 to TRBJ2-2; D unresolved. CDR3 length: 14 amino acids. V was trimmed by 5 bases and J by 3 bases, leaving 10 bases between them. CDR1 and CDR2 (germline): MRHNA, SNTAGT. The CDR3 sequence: CASSLSAYTGELFF. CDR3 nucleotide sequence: TGTGCCAGCAGTCTATCTGCGTACACCGGGGAGCTGTTTTTT.

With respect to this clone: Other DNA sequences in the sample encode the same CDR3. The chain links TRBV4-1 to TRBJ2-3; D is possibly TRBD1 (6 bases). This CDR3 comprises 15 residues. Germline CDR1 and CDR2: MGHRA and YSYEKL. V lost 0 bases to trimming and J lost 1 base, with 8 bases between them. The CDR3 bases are TGCGCCAGCAGCCAAGACAGGGGAGGCACAGATACGCAGTATTTT. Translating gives CASSQDRGGTDTQYF.

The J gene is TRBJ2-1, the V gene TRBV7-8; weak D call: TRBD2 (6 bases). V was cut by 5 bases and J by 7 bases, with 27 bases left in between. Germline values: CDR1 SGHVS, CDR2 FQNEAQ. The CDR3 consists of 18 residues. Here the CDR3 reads CASSRDAPWGEISNEQFF. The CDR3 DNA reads TGTGCCAGCAGCCGAGATGCACCTTGGGGGGAAATCTCAAATGAGCAGTTCTTC.

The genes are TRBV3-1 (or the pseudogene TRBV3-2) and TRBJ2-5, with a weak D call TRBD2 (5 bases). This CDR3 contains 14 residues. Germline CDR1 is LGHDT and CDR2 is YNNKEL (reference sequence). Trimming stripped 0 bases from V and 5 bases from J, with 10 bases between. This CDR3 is CASSQERGPETQYF. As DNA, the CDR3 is TGTGCCAGCAGCCAAGAGAGAGGGCCCGAGACCCAGTACTTC.

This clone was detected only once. The CDR3 loop reads CASSTFTGGRNTEAFF. The CDR3 nucleotides read TGTGCCAGCAGCACCTTCACAGGGGGCAGGAACACTGAAGCTTTCTTT. The rearrangement links TRBV9 to TRBJ1-1; 9 bases align to TRBD1. J gave up 1 base and V 4 bases, and 8 bases lay outside the gene matches. This CDR3 is built from 16 residues. Germline V gene data show CDR1 as SGDLS and CDR2 as YYNGEE.

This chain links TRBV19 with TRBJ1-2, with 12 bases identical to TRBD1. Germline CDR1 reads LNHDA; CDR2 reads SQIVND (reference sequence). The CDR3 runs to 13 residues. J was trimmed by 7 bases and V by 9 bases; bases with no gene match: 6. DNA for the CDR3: TGTGCCAGCCAGGGACAGGGGGCGAGTGGCTACACCTTC. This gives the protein CASQGQGASGYTF.

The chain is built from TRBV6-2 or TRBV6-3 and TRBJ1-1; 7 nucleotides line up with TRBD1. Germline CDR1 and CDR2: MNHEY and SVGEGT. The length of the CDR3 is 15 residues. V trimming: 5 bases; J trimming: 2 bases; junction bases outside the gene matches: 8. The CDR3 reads CASSPSRGFNTEAFF. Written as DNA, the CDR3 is TGTGCCAGCAGTCCATCCAGGGGGTTTAACACTGAAGCTTTCTTT.

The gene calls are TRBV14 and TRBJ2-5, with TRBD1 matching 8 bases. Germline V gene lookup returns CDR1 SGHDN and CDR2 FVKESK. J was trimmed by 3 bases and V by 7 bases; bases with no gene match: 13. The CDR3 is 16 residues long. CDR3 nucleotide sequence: TGTGCCAGCAATGAAGGGACAGGCGTCTATAAAGAGACCCAGTACTTC. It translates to CASNEGTGVYKETQYF.

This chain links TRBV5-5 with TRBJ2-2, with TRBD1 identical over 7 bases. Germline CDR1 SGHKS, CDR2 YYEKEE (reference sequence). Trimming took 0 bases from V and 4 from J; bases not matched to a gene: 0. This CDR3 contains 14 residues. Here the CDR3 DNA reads TGTGCCAGCAGCTTGGGACAGGGCACCGGGGAGCTGTTTTTT. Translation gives CASSLGQGTGELFF.

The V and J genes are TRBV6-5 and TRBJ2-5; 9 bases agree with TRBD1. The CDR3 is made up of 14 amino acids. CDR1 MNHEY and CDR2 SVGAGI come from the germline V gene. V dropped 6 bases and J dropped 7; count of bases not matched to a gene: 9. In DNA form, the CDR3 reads TGTGCCAGCAGGCTCTTAGACAGGGGGGTGACCCAGTACTTC. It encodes CASRLLDRGVTQYF.

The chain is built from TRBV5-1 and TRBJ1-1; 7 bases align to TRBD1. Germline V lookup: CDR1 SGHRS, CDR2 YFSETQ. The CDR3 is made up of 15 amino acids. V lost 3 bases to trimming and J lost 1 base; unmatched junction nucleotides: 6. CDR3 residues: CASSSYRGGNTEAFF. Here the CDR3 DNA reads TGCGCCAGCAGCTCTTACAGGGGAGGGAACACTGAAGCTTTCTTT.

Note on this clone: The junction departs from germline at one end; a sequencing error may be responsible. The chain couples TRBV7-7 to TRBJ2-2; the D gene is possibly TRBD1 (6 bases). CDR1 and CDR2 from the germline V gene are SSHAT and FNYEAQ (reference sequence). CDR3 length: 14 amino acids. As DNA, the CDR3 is TGTGCTAGCAGCAGGGGACAGAACACCGGGGAGCTGTTTTTT. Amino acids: CASSRGQNTGELFF. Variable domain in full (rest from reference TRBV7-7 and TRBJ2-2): GAGVSQSPRYKVTKRGQDVTLRCDPISSHATLYWYQQALGQGPEFLTYFNYEAQPDKSGLPSDRFSAERPEGSISTLTIQRTEQRDSAMYRCASSRGQNTGELFFGEGSRLTVL.

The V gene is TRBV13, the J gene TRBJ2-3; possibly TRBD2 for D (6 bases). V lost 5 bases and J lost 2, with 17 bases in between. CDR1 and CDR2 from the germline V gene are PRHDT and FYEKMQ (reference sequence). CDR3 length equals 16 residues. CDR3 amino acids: CASSLRMEGPTDTQYF. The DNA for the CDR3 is TGTGCCAGCAGCCTCCGGATGGAGGGCCCCACAGATACGCAGTATTTT.

The CDR3 nucleotides read TGTGCCAGCAGCCAAGAAGAGAGGCAGATTAATGAAAAACTGTTTTTT. This encodes CASSQEERQINEKLFF. This chain connects TRBV3-1 (or the pseudogene TRBV3-2) to TRBJ1-4; D gene ambiguous. From germline, CDR1 is LGHDT and CDR2 YNNKEL (reference sequence). Trimming removed 0 bases from V and 4 bases from J, with 12 bases in between. CDR3 length: 16 amino acids.

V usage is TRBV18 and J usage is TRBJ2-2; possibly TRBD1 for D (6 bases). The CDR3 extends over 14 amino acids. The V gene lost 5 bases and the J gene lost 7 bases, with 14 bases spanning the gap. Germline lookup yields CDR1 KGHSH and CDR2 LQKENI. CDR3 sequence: CASSSNRVGGELFF. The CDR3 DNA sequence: TGTGCCAGCTCATCTAACAGGGTTGGCGGGGAGCTGTTTTTT.

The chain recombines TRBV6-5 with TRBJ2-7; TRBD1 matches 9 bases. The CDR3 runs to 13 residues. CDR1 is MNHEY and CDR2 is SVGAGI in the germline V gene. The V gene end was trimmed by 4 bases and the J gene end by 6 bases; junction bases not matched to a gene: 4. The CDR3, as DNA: TGTGCCAGCAGTTCGGGACAGGGAGGCGAGCAGTACTTC. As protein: CASSSGQGGEQYF.

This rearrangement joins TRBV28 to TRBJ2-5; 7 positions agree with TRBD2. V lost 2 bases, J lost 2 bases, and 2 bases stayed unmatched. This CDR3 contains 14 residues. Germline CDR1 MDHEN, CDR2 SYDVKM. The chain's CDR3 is CASSLLRGQETQYF. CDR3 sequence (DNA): TGTGCCAGCAGTTTACTGCGGGGGCAAGAGACCCAGTACTTC.

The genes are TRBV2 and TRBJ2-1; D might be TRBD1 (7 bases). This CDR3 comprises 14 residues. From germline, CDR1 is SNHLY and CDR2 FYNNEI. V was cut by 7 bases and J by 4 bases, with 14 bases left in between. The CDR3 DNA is TGTGCCAGCACAGGGGGGCCGCCTTACAATGAGCAGTTCTTC. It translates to CASTGGPPYNEQFF.

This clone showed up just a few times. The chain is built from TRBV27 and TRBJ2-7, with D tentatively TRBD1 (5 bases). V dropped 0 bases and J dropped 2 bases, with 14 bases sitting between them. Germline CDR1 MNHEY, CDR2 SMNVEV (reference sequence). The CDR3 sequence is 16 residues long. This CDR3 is CASSLSSGWGTYEQYF. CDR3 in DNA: TGTGCCAGCAGTTTATCCTCAGGGTGGGGCACCTACGAGCAGTACTTC.

In DNA form, the CDR3 reads TGCGCCAGTCACAGGGGGCTAGGGACTGAAGCTTTCTTT. This codes for CASHRGLGTEAFF. The chain links TRBV10-2 to TRBJ1-1; 9 positions match TRBD1. The CDR3 extends over 13 amino acids. CDR1 is WSHSY, CDR2 SAAADI, per germline. The ends lost 9 bases at V and 5 bases at J; junction bases unmatched: 7.

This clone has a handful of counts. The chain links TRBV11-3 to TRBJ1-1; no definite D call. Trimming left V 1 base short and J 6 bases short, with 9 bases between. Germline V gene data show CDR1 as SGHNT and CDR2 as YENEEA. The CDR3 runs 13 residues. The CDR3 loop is CASSLVHTAEAFF. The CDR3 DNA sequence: TGTGCCAGCAGCTTAGTTCATACAGCTGAAGCTTTCTTT.

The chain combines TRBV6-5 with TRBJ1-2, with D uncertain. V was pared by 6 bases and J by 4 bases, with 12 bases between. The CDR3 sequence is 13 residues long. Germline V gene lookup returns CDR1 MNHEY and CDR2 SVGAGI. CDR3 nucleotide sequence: TGTGCCAGCAGCCTCTCCCCCCGCTATGGCTACACCTTC. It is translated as CASSLSPRYGYTF.

DNA for the CDR3: TGCGCCAGCAGCCCGGAGGACCAAGAGACCCAGTACTTC. Its translation is CASSPEDQETQYF. The chain combines TRBV5-1 with TRBJ2-5, with D possibly matching TRBD2 (5 bases). This CDR3 is built from 13 residues. V was pared by 4 bases and J by 0 bases, with 7 bases between. Per germline, CDR1 SGHRS and CDR2 YFSETQ.

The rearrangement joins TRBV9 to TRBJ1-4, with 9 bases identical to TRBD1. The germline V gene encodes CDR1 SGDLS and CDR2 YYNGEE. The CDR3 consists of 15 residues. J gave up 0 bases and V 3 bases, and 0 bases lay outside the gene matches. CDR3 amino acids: CASSGQGATNEKLFF. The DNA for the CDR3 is TGTGCCAGCAGCGGACAGGGGGCAACTAATGAAAAACTGTTTTTT.

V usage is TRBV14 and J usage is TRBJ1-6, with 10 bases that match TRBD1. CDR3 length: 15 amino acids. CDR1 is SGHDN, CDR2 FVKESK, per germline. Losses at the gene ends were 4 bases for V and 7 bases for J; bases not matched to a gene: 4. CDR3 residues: CASSLQGQGNSPLHF. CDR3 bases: TGTGCCAGCAGCCTTCAGGGACAGGGGAATTCACCCCTCCACTTT.

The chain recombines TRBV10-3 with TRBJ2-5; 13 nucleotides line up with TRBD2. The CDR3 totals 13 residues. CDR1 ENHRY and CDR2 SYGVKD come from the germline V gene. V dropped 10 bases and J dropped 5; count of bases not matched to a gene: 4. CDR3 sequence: CATTLAGGETQYF. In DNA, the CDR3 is TGTGCCACCACACTAGCGGGGGGGGAGACCCAGTACTTC.